This TCR beta chain was captured by sequencing in a study of early T cells in non-severe SARS-CoV-2 infection. The length of the CDR3 is 17 residues. V lost 1 base, J lost 2 bases, and 11 bases stayed unmatched. Germline CDR1 is SGHTA and CDR2 is FQGTGA. Each single cDNA molecule received a unique molecular identifier. TCRdb re-analysed the 5' RACE reads in MiXCR, keeping a single row per CDR3 protein. The repertoire holds 40,000 to 55,000 distinct CDR3 sequences, 13% seen once, with 10% to 13% in the top ten. What was sequenced was whole blood. V and J are TRBV7-3 and TRBJ2-7; 7 positions agree with TRBD2. The source is an adult who was a healthcare worker with PCR-confirmed SARS-CoV-2 infection or an uninfected control (not recorded which). The CDR3 DNA reads as TGTGCCAGCAGCTTAATCAAATCGGCGGGAGTAGCCTACGAGCAGTACTTC. It yields the protein CASSLIKSAGVAYEQYF.